Listed here are 18 T cell receptor beta chains from one sample, sequenced in a study of blood T cell repertoires in COVID-19. Profiling relied on immunoSEQ multiplex PCR, and the TCRdb table lists in-frame clones only, not all of them. Among 310,000 or so clones listed, 75% to 95% were seen once. Specimen: PBMCs or T cells enriched from blood (not recorded which). These receptors all stem from a woman in her twenties or thirties who had recovered from COVID-19.

The chain employs TRBV28 and TRBJ1-1, with a possible D match to TRBD1 (5 bases). Trimming shortened V by 3 bases and J by 5 bases, and 16 bases separated the two germline ends. Germline V lookup: CDR1 MDHEN, CDR2 SYDVKM. The CDR3 spans 15 residues. DNA for the CDR3: TGTGCCAGCAGTTTGCCCTCCAGGGCAGGGACTGAAGCTTTCTTT. Amino acid sequence: CASSLPSRAGTEAFF.

This chain links TRBV6-4 with TRBJ2-1; 15 bases align to TRBD2. Germline assignment: CDR1 MRHNA and CDR2 SNTAGT. V gave up 4 bases and J gave up 5 bases; unmatched junction bases: 3. The CDR3 covers 16 residues. CDR3 nucleotides: TGTGCCAGCAGTGGCGGACTAGCGGGAGGGAACAATGAGCAGTTCTTC. It encodes CASSGGLAGGNNEQFF.

The chain uses TRBV7-8 and TRBJ2-1, with a possible D match to TRBD2 (5 bases). The V end lost 4 bases, the J end lost 1 base, and 11 bases lay between the germline ends. This CDR3 spans 15 amino acids. CDR1 is SGHVS, CDR2 FQNEAQ, per germline. The CDR3 protein is CASSSVAISYNEQFF. The CDR3, as DNA: TGTGCCAGCAGCTCCGTAGCGATTTCCTACAATGAGCAGTTCTTC.

The chain links TRBV3-1 (or the pseudogene TRBV3-2) to TRBJ1-2; 9 nucleotides align to TRBD1. Per germline, CDR1 LGHDT and CDR2 YNNKEL (reference sequence). This CDR3 contains 14 residues. V gave up 1 base and J gave up 8 bases; unmatched junction bases: 5. The CDR3 sequence: CASSQGGDRVGYTF. The CDR3 DNA sequence: TGTGCCAGCAGCCAAGGAGGGGACAGGGTAGGCTACACCTTC.

The CDR3 DNA follows: TGTGCCAGCAGCTTGAGCGGAAGGGACAATCAGCCCCAGCATTTT. Its protein product is CASSLSGRDNQPQHF. This chain uses TRBV5-6 with TRBJ1-5; D is undetermined. V lost 1 base, J lost 3 bases, and 11 bases lay in between. CDR1 and CDR2 from the germline V gene are SGHDT and YYEEEE. This CDR3 has 15 residues. Complete variable domain (other parts from reference TRBV5-6 and TRBJ1-5): DAGVTQSPTHLIKTRGQQVTLRCSPKSGHDTVSWYQQALGQGPQFIFQYYEEEERQRGNFPDRFSGHQFPNYSSELNVNALLLGDSALYLCASSLSGRDNQPQHFGDGTRLSIL.

CDR3 sequence: CASSFRQNYGYTF. The CDR3 region has the DNA TGTGCCAGTAGTTTCAGACAAAACTATGGCTACACCTTC. The chain uses TRBV19 and TRBJ1-2; D not resolved. The V and J ends lost 5 bases and 2 bases respectively, with 9 bases between them. Germline assignment: CDR1 LNHDA and CDR2 SQIVND (reference sequence). The length of the CDR3 is 13 residues. The entire variable domain, with the rest obtained from reference TRBV19 and TRBJ1-2, is as follows: DGGITQSPKYLFRKEGQNVTLSCEQNLNHDAMYWYRQDPGQGLRLIYYSQIVNDFQKGDIAEGYSVSREKKESFPLTVTSAQKNPTAFYLCASSFRQNYGYTFGSGTRLTVV.

The V call is TRBV6-4, the J call TRBJ2-1, with 9 bases that match TRBD2. Germline values: CDR1 MRHNA, CDR2 SNTAGT. The CDR3 covers 15 residues. Trimming at V came to 6 bases and at J to 0 bases, leaving 3 bases not matched to a gene. The DNA for the CDR3 is TGTGCCAGCAGACCTAGCGGGACCTCCTACAATGAGCAGTTCTTC. It translates to CASRPSGTSYNEQFF.

CDR3 sequence: CATSPPTGMNSPLHF. In DNA, the CDR3 is TGTGCCACCTCACCCCCCACAGGGATGAATTCACCCCTCCACTTT. This rearrangement joins TRBV28 to TRBJ1-6, with a tentative D call TRBD1 (6 bases). CDR3 size: 15 residues. With 10 bases removed from V and 7 bases from J, the gap between germline ends came to 20 bases. Germline CDR1 reads MDHEN; CDR2 reads SYDVKM.

The V gene is TRBV30, the J gene TRBJ2-1; TRBD1 might be the D (6 bases). The germline V and J ends were trimmed by 3 bases and 10 bases, with 16 bases remaining between them. The CDR3 loop spans 13 amino acids. Germline V gives CDR1 GTSNPN, CDR2 SVGIG (reference sequence). DNA for the CDR3: TGTGCCTGGAGCGACGTAGGGGGTGGGGAGCAGTTCTTC. It translates to CAWSDVGGGEQFF.

In regard to this clone: One end of the junction is discordant with germline, which a read error may explain. The rearrangement links TRBV12-3 or TRBV12-4 to TRBJ2-2, with a weak D call TRBD2 (5 bases). The CDR3 contains 13 residues. The CDR3, as DNA: TGTGCCAGCAGTTCGTTGGGCGGCGGGCAGCTGTTTTTT. Its protein product is CASSSLGGGQLFF.

To note about this clone: Other DNA sequences from this sample encode an identical CDR3 as well. This rearrangement joins TRBV7-9 to TRBJ2-5; no clear D. The CDR3 has 13 amino acids. Trimming removed 2 bases from V and 5 bases from J, with 9 bases in between. Per germline, CDR1 SEHNR and CDR2 FQNEAQ (reference sequence). CDR3 protein: CASSLRGMETQYF. The CDR3 nucleotides are TGTGCCAGCAGCTTAAGAGGAATGGAGACCCAGTACTTC.

This chain joins TRBV5-1 and TRBJ2-3, with 7 bases aligning to TRBD2. CDR3 length: 16 amino acids. V was clipped by 0 bases and J by 0 bases; unmatched bases: 4. Germline assignment: CDR1 SGHRS and CDR2 YFSETQ. The chain's CDR3 is CASSLVGGRSTDTQYF. In nucleotides, the CDR3 is TGCGCCAGCAGCTTGGTGGGGGGGAGAAGCACAGATACGCAGTATTTT. The entire variable domain, with the rest obtained from reference TRBV5-1 and TRBJ2-3, is as follows: KAGVTQTPRYLIKTRGQQVTLSCSPISGHRSVSWYQQTPGQGLQFLFEYFSETQRNKGNFPGRFSGRQFSNSRSEMNVSTLELGDSALYLCASSLVGGRSTDTQYFGPGTRLTVL.

V and J are TRBV7-2 and TRBJ2-5; 7 nucleotides agree with TRBD1. Per germline, CDR1 SGHTA and CDR2 FQGNSA. The CDR3 is made up of 14 amino acids. Trimming took 5 bases from V and 5 from J; bases not matched to a gene: 8. Written as DNA, the CDR3 is TGTGCCAGCAGCACAGGGGCAGAGGAGGAGACCCAGTACTTC. Its translation is CASSTGAEEETQYF.

This clone was observed a handful of times. The V call is TRBV4-3, the J call TRBJ2-1; 8 positions match TRBD2. The V gene's germline CDR1 is LGHNA and CDR2 YSLEER. The CDR3 spans 17 residues. V trimming: 0 bases; J trimming: 4 bases; junction bases outside the gene matches: 8. DNA of the CDR3: TGCGCCAGCAGCCAAGATCTGGCGGGACTAGGATACAATGAGCAGTTCTTC. Residues: CASSQDLAGLGYNEQFF.

The rearrangement joins TRBV2 to TRBJ1-4; D not resolved. The germline CDR1 and CDR2 sequences are SNHLY and FYNNEI. The CDR3 totals 11 residues. V lost 6 bases, J lost 5 bases, and 4 bases lay in between. The chain's CDR3 is CASRLNEKLFF. As DNA, the CDR3 is TGTGCCAGCAGACTGAATGAAAAACTGTTTTTT.

V gene TRBV5-1 combines with J gene TRBJ1-1, with D maybe TRBD1 (5 bases). The CDR3 covers 16 residues. The ends were cut back, 0 bases at V and 3 bases at J, with 15 bases in the middle. Germline-derived CDR1 and CDR2 are SGHRS and YFSETQ. CDR3 coding DNA: TGCGCCAGCAGCTTGGGAAACTCCGGGGGATACACTGAAGCTTTCTTT. It translates to CASSLGNSGGYTEAFF.

The J gene is TRBJ2-6, the V gene TRBV7-3; TRBD2 is a possible D gene (6 bases). The CDR3 loop spans 18 amino acids. Trimming took 5 bases from V and 0 from J, leaving 17 bases between them. The germline V gene encodes CDR1 SGHTA and CDR2 FQGTGA. CDR3 sequence (DNA): TGTGCCAGCAGCCTACGGGACGGGAGAACCTCTGGGGCCAACGTCCTGACTTTC. Translation: CASSLRDGRTSGANVLTF.

The chain combines TRBV19 with TRBJ1-5; D perhaps matches TRBD1 (5 bases). Germline V gene lookup returns CDR1 LNHDA and CDR2 SQIVND (reference sequence). The length of the CDR3 is 16 residues. V shed 7 bases and J shed 0 bases, with 16 bases lying between them. The DNA for the CDR3 is TGTGCCAGTATAGCCACCCCAGGGTATAGCAATCAGCCCCAGCATTTT. This gives the protein CASIATPGYSNQPQHF.